Listed below are T cell receptor beta chains from one sample, sequenced in a study of CD8 T cells in ankylosing spondylitis. In TCRdb, the 5' RACE reads were re-called with MiXCR into one record per CDR3 protein. The table includes tens of thousands of distinct CDR3 sequences, more than 8.5% detected once. Specimen: blood, either unsorted or a sorted T cell fraction (not recorded which). These receptor sequences come from a male donor with ankylosing spondylitis. The CDR3 runs from the conserved cysteine through the conserved F or W. D genes are given only for firm matches. Size is stated for part of the rows, as once, few or many counts, or as a class when the clone is expanded.

abundance,j_gene,d_gene,v_gene,CDR3nt,CDR3aa
many,TRBJ2-3,NA,TRBV10-2,TGCGCCAGCCTTGTCCGGCAAGATACGCAGTATTTT,CASLVRQDTQYF
many,TRBJ1-2,NA,TRBV29-1,TGCAGCGTTGAACCCAGTGGGTATGGCTACACCTTC,CSVEPSGYGYTF
NA,TRBJ2-3,NA,TRBV12-3/TRBV12-4,TGTGCCAGCAGTGGCCCGGGGACAGATACGCAGTATTTT,CASSGPGTDTQYF
NA,TRBJ2-1,NA,TRBV27,TGTGCCAGCAGTATTAGGATTTACAATGAGCAGTTCTTC,CASSIRIYNEQFF
many,TRBJ2-1,TRBD1,TRBV13,TGTGCCAGCAGCTTAGACTCAGGGACAGGCTACAATGAGCAGTTCTTC,CASSLDSGTGYNEQFF
few,TRBJ2-2,NA,TRBV27,TGTGCCAGCAGTTTAAACGTCGCCGGGGAGCTGTTTTTT,CASSLNVAGELFF
few,TRBJ2-5,NA,TRBV20-1,TGCAGTGCTAGAGATCAGGCGCCTCAAGAGACCCAGTACTTC,CSARDQAPQETQYF
few,TRBJ2-5,NA,TRBV5-5,TGTGCCAGCAGCTCCTTAGCGGACCAAGAGACCCAGTACTTC,CASSSLADQETQYF
many,TRBJ2-5,TRBD1,TRBV15,TGTGCCACCAGCAGACCCTCCGACAGGGGGGAGACCCAGTACTTC,CATSRPSDRGETQYF
few,TRBJ2-7,TRBD1,TRBV27,TGTGCCAGCAGTCCCGGGACAGGGGTCTCCTACGAGCAGTACTTC,CASSPGTGVSYEQYF
NA,TRBJ1-5,NA,TRBV20-1,TGCAGTGCTAGAGATCCTGAGGGCGGCAATCAGCCCCAGCATTTT,CSARDPEGGNQPQHF
many,TRBJ1-2,NA,TRBV11-2,TGTGCCAGCAGCCTCATAACAGGGATCGGCTACACCTTC,CASSLITGIGYTF
few,TRBJ2-5,NA,TRBV20-1,TGCAGTGCTAGAGATGATAGCGCGCAAGAGACCCAGTACTTC,CSARDDSAQETQYF
few,TRBJ2-7,TRBD2,TRBV19,TGTGCCAGTAGTATCGGGGGGAATTACGAGCAGTACTTC,CASSIGGNYEQYF
few,TRBJ1-2,NA,TRBV14,TGTGCCAGCAGCCTCGGAGGGATGGATCGGGGCTACACCTTC,CASSLGGMDRGYTF
many,TRBJ2-1,TRBD1,TRBV6-1,TGTGCCAGCAGTCTAACCGGGACAGGGGAGTTCTTC,CASSLTGTGEFF
NA,TRBJ1-1,TRBD1,TRBV19,TGTGCCACTGGACAGGGTACGAACACTGAAGCTTTCTTT,CATGQGTNTEAFF
few,TRBJ1-1,TRBD1,TRBV7-8,TGTGCCAGCAGCTTTCACACCGGGACAGGGGGGATGAACACTGAAGCTTTCTTT,CASSFHTGTGGMNTEAFF
NA,TRBJ2-2,TRBD1,TRBV12-3/TRBV12-4,TGTGCCAGCAGTTTAAGAGACAGGGGTTACACCGGGGAGCTGTTTTTT,CASSLRDRGYTGELFF
NA,TRBJ1-3,NA,TRBV4-2,TGTGCCAGCAGCCAAGGTCTTTTAGAAGAGGGAATTGCGGGAAACACCATATATTTT,CASSQGLLEEGIAGNTIYF
NA,TRBJ2-7,TRBD1,TRBV20-1,TGCAGTGCTCCTCCCTGGACAGGGTCCTACGAGCAGTACTTC,CSAPPWTGSYEQYF
few,TRBJ1-1,TRBD1,TRBV12-3/TRBV12-4,TGTGCCAGCAACTGGGCAGGGGGCACTGAAGCTTTCTTT,CASNWAGGTEAFF
many,TRBJ2-3,NA,TRBV7-2,TGTGCCAGCAGCCTTATTCGGCGGTTATATAGCACAGATACGCAGTATTTT,CASSLIRRLYSTDTQYF
NA,TRBJ1-2,NA,TRBV14,TGTGCCAGCAGCCAGGTGGGGGGCGCTGGCTACACCTTC,CASSQVGGAGYTF
few,TRBJ1-1,NA,TRBV7-9,TGTGCCAGCAGCCCAGGCGGGGGCACGGGCACTGAAGCTTTCTTT,CASSPGGGTGTEAFF
many,TRBJ1-1,TRBD1,TRBV5-1,TGCGCCAGCAGCTCACAGGGGGCTGAAGCTTTCTTT,CASSSQGAEAFF
many,TRBJ2-1,NA,TRBV12-3/TRBV12-4,TGTGCCAGCAGGCCTACTTCCCGGGAGCAGTTCTTC,CASRPTSREQFF
NA,TRBJ2-3,TRBD2,TRBV6-2/TRBV6-3,TGTGCCACCCTAGCGGGAGTCGGAGATACGCAGTATTTT,CATLAGVGDTQYF
NA,TRBJ1-1,TRBD1,TRBV4-1,TGCGCCAGCAGCTATACCACAGGGGCGGCCGATGAAGCTTTCTTT,CASSYTTGAADEAFF
many,TRBJ2-7,TRBD2,TRBV12-3/TRBV12-4,TGTGCCAGCAGTGCCAGCGGGACTTGGTACGAGCAGTACTTC,CASSASGTWYEQYF
many,TRBJ2-2,TRBD1,TRBV24-1,TGTGCCACCATGGGACAGGGTAGCACCGGGGAGCTGTTTTTT,CATMGQGSTGELFF
few,TRBJ2-7,NA,TRBV27,TGTGCCAGCAGTTTATTAGTCCAGACAAGCGAGCAGTACTTC,CASSLLVQTSEQYF
few,TRBJ2-3,NA,TRBV19,TGTGCCAGTAGTATAACAACTAGCACAGATACGCAGTATTTT,CASSITTSTDTQYF
NA,TRBJ2-1,TRBD2,TRBV7-8,TGTGCCAGCAGCACGCCGACACTAGCGGGAGCCAATGAGCAGTTCTTC,CASSTPTLAGANEQFF
many,TRBJ2-3,NA,TRBV6-1,TGTGCCAGCAGCTCCCTGCAGGGGCGGGATACGCAGTATTTT,CASSSLQGRDTQYF
NA,TRBJ2-3,TRBD2,TRBV6-4,TGTGCCAGCAGTGACCATGGGACTAGCGGCTCAGATACGCAGTATTTT,CASSDHGTSGSDTQYF
few,TRBJ2-1,TRBD2,TRBV20-1,TGCAGTGCCCTAGCGGGAGGGGAACCCTACAATGAGCAGTTCTTC,CSALAGGEPYNEQFF
few,TRBJ2-1,TRBD2,TRBV5-6,TGTGCCAGCAGCTGGACTAGCGACAATGAGCAGTTCTTC,CASSWTSDNEQFF
many,TRBJ2-1,NA,TRBV6-2/TRBV6-3,TGTGCCAGCAGAAGGCGGGGAGGCGATAATGAGCAGTTCTTC,CASRRRGGDNEQFF
NA,TRBJ2-2,NA,TRBV29-1,TGCAGCGCCGTGGACAGTAACACCGGGGAGCTGTTTTTT,CSAVDSNTGELFF
NA,TRBJ1-5,TRBD1,TRBV7-8,TGTGCCAGCAGCCCCCGGACTCAGGGGGTCGGGCAGCCCCAGCATTTT,CASSPRTQGVGQPQHF
NA,TRBJ2-1,TRBD2,TRBV5-1,TGCGCCAGCAGCTTTCCAACTAGCGGGGGCTCCTACAATGAGCAGTTCTTC,CASSFPTSGGSYNEQFF
NA,TRBJ1-2,NA,TRBV11-2,TGTGCCAGCAGCTTAGGATGGGACCCTTCTGCTGGCTACACCTTC,CASSLGWDPSAGYTF
many,TRBJ2-7,TRBD2,TRBV13,TGTGCCAGCAGCTCCGGGGGGGTGGGGGCCCTATACGAGCAGTACTTC,CASSSGGVGALYEQYF
many,TRBJ2-7,NA,TRBV5-1,TGCGCCAGCAGCTGGACAGATCCCTCCTACGAGCAGTACTTC,CASSWTDPSYEQYF